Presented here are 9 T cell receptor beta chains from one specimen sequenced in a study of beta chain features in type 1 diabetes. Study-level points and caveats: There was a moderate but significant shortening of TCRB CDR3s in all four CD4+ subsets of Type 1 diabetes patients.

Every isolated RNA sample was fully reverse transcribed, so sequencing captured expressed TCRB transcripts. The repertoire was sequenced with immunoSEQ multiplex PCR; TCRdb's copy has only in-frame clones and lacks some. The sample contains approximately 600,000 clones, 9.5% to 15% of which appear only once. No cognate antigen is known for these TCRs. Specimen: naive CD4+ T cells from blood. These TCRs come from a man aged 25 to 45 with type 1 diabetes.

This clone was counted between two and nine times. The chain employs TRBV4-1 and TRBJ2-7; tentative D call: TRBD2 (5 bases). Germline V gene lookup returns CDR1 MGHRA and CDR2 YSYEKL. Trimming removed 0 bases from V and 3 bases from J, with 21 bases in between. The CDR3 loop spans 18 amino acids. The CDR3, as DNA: TGCGCCAGCAGCCAAGATGAGGGAAAGGTGCTCTTAGACTACGAGCAGTACTTC. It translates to CASSQDEGKVLLDYEQYF.

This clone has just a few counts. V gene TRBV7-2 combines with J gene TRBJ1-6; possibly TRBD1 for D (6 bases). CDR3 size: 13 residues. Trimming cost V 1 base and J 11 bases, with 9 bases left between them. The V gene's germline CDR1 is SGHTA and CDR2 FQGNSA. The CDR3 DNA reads TGTGCCAGCAGCTTAGAAGCAGGGGCACCCCTCCACTTT. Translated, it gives CASSLEAGAPLHF.

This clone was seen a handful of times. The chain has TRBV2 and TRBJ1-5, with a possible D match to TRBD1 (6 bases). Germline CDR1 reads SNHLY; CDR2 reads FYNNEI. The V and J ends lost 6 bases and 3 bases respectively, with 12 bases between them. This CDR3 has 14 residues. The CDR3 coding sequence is TGTGCCAGCAGAAGCGGACAGCCCAATCAGCCCCAGCATTTT. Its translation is CASRSGQPNQPQHF.

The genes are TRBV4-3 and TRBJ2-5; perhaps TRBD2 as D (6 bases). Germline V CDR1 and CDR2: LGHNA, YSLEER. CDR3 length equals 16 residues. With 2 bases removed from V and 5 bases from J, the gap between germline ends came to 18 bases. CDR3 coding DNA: TGCGCCAGCAGCCAACGGCTAGCGCCCGTCCAGGAGACCCAGTACTTC. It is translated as CASSQRLAPVQETQYF.

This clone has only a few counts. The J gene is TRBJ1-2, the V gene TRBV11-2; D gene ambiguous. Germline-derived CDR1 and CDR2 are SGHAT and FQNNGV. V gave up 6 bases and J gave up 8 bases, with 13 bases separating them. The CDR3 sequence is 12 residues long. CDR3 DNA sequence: TGTGCCAGCAGTATATTGGGATACGGCTACACCTTC. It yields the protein CASSILGYGYTF.

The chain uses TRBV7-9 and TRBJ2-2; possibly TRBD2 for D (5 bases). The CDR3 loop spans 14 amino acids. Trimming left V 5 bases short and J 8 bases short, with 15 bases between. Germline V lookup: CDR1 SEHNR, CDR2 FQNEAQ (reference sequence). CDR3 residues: CASSGILGGGELFF. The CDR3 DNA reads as TGTGCCAGCAGCGGGATTCTCGGAGGAGGGGAGCTGTTTTTT.

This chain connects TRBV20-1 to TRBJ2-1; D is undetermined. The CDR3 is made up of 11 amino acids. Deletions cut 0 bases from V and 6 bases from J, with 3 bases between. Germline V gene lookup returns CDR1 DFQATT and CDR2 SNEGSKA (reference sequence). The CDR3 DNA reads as TGCAGTGCTAGAGATCCCAATGAGCAGTTCTTC. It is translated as CSARDPNEQFF.

The CDR3 sequence is CAWEAGGGDTDTQYF. The CDR3 DNA reads as TGTGCCTGGGAAGCTGGGGGCGGTGACACAGATACGCAGTATTTT. This chain links TRBV30 with TRBJ2-3; tentative D call: TRBD1 (6 bases). V was cut by 5 bases and J by 2 bases, with 17 bases left in between. Germline CDR1 GTSNPN, CDR2 SVGIG (reference sequence). The CDR3 is made up of 15 amino acids.

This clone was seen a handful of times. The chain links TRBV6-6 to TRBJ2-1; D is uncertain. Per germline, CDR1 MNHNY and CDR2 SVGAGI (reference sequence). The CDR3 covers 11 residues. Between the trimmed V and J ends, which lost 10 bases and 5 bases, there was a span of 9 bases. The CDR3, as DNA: TGTGCCACCATACTCAACAATGAGCAGTTCTTC. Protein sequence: CATILNNEQFF.